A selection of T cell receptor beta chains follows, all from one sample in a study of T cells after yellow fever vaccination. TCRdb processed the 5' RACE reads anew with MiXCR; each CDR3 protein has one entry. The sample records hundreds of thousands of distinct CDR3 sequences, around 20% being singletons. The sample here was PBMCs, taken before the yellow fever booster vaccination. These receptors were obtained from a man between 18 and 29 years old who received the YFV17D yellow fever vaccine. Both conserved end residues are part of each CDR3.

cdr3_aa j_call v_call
CASSFRGGGETQYF TRBJ2-5 TRBV7-9
CASSEGTSGLTDTQYF TRBJ2-3 TRBV7-9
CSARLLGASSTYGTDTQYF TRBJ2-3 TRBV20-1
CASSHGTSGVLGEQFF TRBJ2-1 TRBV12-3/TRBV12-4
CASNSRGSGTDTQYF TRBJ2-3 TRBV11-2
CSVGSTDTQYF TRBJ2-3 TRBV29-1
CASRYRVGRAFF TRBJ1-1 TRBV12-3/TRBV12-4
CASTLDRGQGGWETQYF TRBJ2-5 TRBV6-2/TRBV6-3
CASSLTWGFYKSSTDTQYF TRBJ2-3 TRBV4-1
CASSYSSWRGGNTGELFF TRBJ2-2 TRBV6-6
CASSVAGGAGGELFF TRBJ2-2 TRBV7-3
CASSSWTRPYEQYF TRBJ2-7 TRBV6-1
CAIRGLEGEQFF TRBJ2-1 TRBV10-3
CASSARTSGGPDTQYF TRBJ2-3 TRBV12-3/TRBV12-4
CSARLTGLEAFF TRBJ1-1 TRBV20-1
CASSQDEGITRQYF TRBJ2-5 TRBV3-1
CASSVEGQGKTEAFF TRBJ1-1 TRBV9
CASSQEGFSTDTQYF TRBJ2-3 TRBV3-1
CASSRDHTAETQYF TRBJ2-5 TRBV7-2
CASSLGPGEAFF TRBJ1-1 TRBV5-1
CAISGLTGGGNEQFF TRBJ2-1 TRBV10-3
CASSFGVLSYEQYF TRBJ2-7 TRBV7-9
CASSYDRGRNYGYTF TRBJ1-2 TRBV6-6
CSSSQGIISPLHF TRBJ1-6 TRBV4-1
CASSLNFSGEQFF TRBJ2-1 TRBV12-3/TRBV12-4
CASRQALTNEKLFF TRBJ1-4 TRBV7-2
CASSLGAPIETQYF TRBJ2-5 TRBV5-5
CASSLRRGAFYNEQFF TRBJ2-1 TRBV5-5
CASSPWREPYEQYF TRBJ2-7 TRBV3-1